One and the same sample provided the 26 T cell receptor beta chains below, sequenced in a study of spatial heterogeneity in lung cancer. A single record per CDR3 protein comes from TCRdb applying MiXCR to the 5' RACE reads. The data hold tens of thousands of distinct CDR3 sequences, with around 12% observed a single time. Indicated time point: sample taken at primary tumor resection. Sequences were derived from PBMCs, sampled at surgery. These receptors were obtained from a male donor with early-stage non-small cell lung cancer.

This rearrangement joins TRBV18 to TRBJ2-3; 12 bases agree with TRBD2. The CDR3 extends over 16 amino acids. The V gene end was trimmed by 4 bases and the J gene end by 3 bases; junction bases not matched to a gene: 5. Germline CDR1 reads KGHSH; CDR2 reads LQKENI. CDR3 loop: CASSLRTSGNTDTQYF. CDR3 sequence (DNA): TGTGCCAGCTCACTCCGGACTAGCGGGAATACAGATACGCAGTATTTT.

This clonotype was recorded a few times. The chain recombines TRBV4-1 with TRBJ1-1; D is ambiguous. The CDR3 is 15 residues long. With 1 base removed from V and 7 bases from J, the gap between germline ends came to 16 bases. The V gene's germline CDR1 is MGHRA and CDR2 YSYEKL. CDR3 in DNA: TGCGCCAGCAGCCAAGCTCGGTTAGGAGCGATTGAAGCTTTCTTT. Translation: CASSQARLGAIEAFF.

This clonotype was recorded at least ten times. The chain carries TRBV28 and TRBJ2-7; TRBD1 matches 7 bases. V was clipped by 7 bases and J by 4 bases; unmatched bases: 10. Germline CDR1 and CDR2: MDHEN and SYDVKM. The CDR3 has 14 residues. CDR3 region: CASNPGQIGYEQYF. CDR3 in DNA: TGTGCCAGCAATCCGGGACAGATAGGTTACGAGCAGTACTTC.

This clonotype appeared a few times. This rearrangement joins TRBV7-9 to TRBJ2-3, with D perhaps matching TRBD1 (5 bases). The length of the CDR3 is 16 residues. V was clipped by 0 bases and J by 5 bases, with 15 bases between them. CDR1 is SEHNR and CDR2 is FQNEAQ in the germline V gene (reference sequence). This CDR3 is CASSLADRSVQDTQYF. CDR3 bases: TGTGCCAGCAGCTTAGCAGACAGATCGGTTCAAGATACGCAGTATTTT.

This clonotype appeared a few times. The chain couples TRBV28 to TRBJ1-1; TRBD1 might be the D (6 bases). This CDR3 is 17 amino acids long. V was cut by 3 bases and J by 0 bases, with 17 bases left in between. Germline loops: CDR1 MDHEN, CDR2 SYDVKM. The CDR3 sequence: CASSLGGRMVMNTEAFF. Written as DNA, the CDR3 is TGTGCCAGCAGTTTGGGGGGGCGGATGGTAATGAACACTGAAGCTTTCTTT. The whole variable domain, remainder taken from reference TRBV28 and TRBJ1-1, is DVKVTQSSRYLVKRTGEKVFLECVQDMDHENMFWYRQDPGLGLRLIYFSYDVKMKEKGDIPEGYSVSREKKERFSLILESASTNQTSMYLCASSLGGRMVMNTEAFFGQGTRLTVV.

This clonotype was found a few times. The chain links TRBV30 to TRBJ2-5; D ambiguous. This CDR3 is built from 13 residues. V lost 2 bases to trimming and J lost 4 bases, with 11 bases between them. Germline V lookup: CDR1 GTSNPN, CDR2 SVGIG (reference sequence). CDR3 sequence reads: CAWSFDNGETQYF. For the CDR3, the DNA is TGTGCCTGGAGTTTTGACAACGGAGAGACCCAGTACTTC.

This clonotype was counted at least ten times. The chain combines TRBV6-6 with TRBJ2-7; perhaps D is TRBD1 or TRBD2 (6 bases each). The CDR3 is 16 residues long. Germline loops: CDR1 MNHNY, CDR2 SVGAGI (reference sequence). The V gene lost 1 base and the J gene lost 0 bases, with 13 bases spanning the gap. In nucleotides, the CDR3 is TGTGCCAGCAGTTACTGGGGGGCAATCGTCTCCTACGAGCAGTACTTC. Its translation: CASSYWGAIVSYEQYF.

This chain uses TRBV7-6 with TRBJ2-1; 8 bases are shared with TRBD1. The J segment lost 7 bases and the V segment lost 4 bases, leaving 6 bases of the junction unmatched. CDR1 is SGHVS, CDR2 FNYEAQ, per germline. This CDR3 is 14 amino acids long. The CDR3 DNA is TGTGCCAGCAGCTCCGGGACAGGTGATAATGAGCAGTTCTTC. Its protein is CASSSGTGDNEQFF.

This clonotype was observed a few times. The chain uses TRBV20-1 and TRBJ2-5; the D gene is possibly TRBD2 (5 bases). The CDR3 is 13 residues long. Trimming cost V 0 bases and J 5 bases, with 10 bases left between them. CDR1 is DFQATT and CDR2 is SNEGSKA in the germline V gene (reference sequence). The CDR3 loop reads CSAREISVETQYF. The CDR3 region has the DNA TGCAGTGCTAGAGAGATTAGCGTGGAGACCCAGTACTTC.

This clonotype was seen more than once but under ten times. The V call is TRBV16, the J call TRBJ1-2, with TRBD1 identical over 9 bases. CDR1 is KGHSY and CDR2 is FQNENV in the germline V gene. The trim removed 5 bases at V and 4 bases at J, leaving 8 bases unmatched. The CDR3 totals 15 residues. This chain's CDR3 is CASSEQGAIAYGYTF. DNA for the CDR3: TGTGCCAGCAGCGAACAGGGGGCGATCGCCTATGGCTACACCTTC.

The chain links TRBV18 to TRBJ2-5; 12 bases align to TRBD2. This CDR3 has 14 residues. The V gene end was trimmed by 6 bases and the J gene end by 5 bases; junction bases not matched to a gene: 4. In germline, CDR1 is KGHSH, CDR2 LQKENI. This chain's CDR3 is CASSRTSGKETQYF. For the CDR3, the DNA is TGTGCCAGCTCGCGGACTAGCGGGAAGGAGACCCAGTACTTC.

The table lists this clonotype with a few counts. The chain couples TRBV9 to TRBJ2-7; unclear D gene. Germline V gene sequence: CDR1 SGDLS, CDR2 YYNGEE. CDR3 length: 16 residues. The V end was cut by 0 bases, the J end by 5 bases, with 18 bases between. The CDR3 bases are TGTGCCAGCAGCGTAGCCCCCGCAGGATCCTTGAACGAGCAGTACTTC. It translates to CASSVAPAGSLNEQYF.

The CDR3 spells CASSKGPFVPRGELFF. The CDR3 coding sequence is TGTGCCAGTAGTAAAGGGCCCTTTGTCCCCCGAGGGGAGCTGTTTTTT. The chain employs TRBV19 and TRBJ2-2, with D uncertain. CDR3 length: 16 amino acids. The ends were cut back, 4 bases at V and 8 bases at J, with 20 bases in the middle. Germline V lookup: CDR1 LNHDA, CDR2 SQIVND (reference sequence).

This clonotype was recorded many times. This chain uses TRBV7-9 with TRBJ1-2; no definite D call. Per the germline V gene, CDR1 is SEHNR and CDR2 is FQNEAQ (reference sequence). V gave up 3 bases and J gave up 5 bases, with 7 bases separating them. The CDR3 has 12 residues. The CDR3 spells CASSFDKYGYTF. For the CDR3, the DNA is TGTGCCAGCAGCTTCGACAAATATGGCTACACCTTC. Looking up the rest from reference TRBV7-9 and TRBJ1-2 gives the full variable domain: DTGVSQNPRHKITKRGQNVTFRCDPISEHNRLYWYRQTLGQGPEFLTYFQNEAQLEKSRLLSDRFSAERPKGSFSTLEIQRTEQGDSAMYLCASSFDKYGYTFGSGTRLTVV.

This clonotype was seen only a few times. The V and J genes are TRBV3-1 and TRBJ2-2; 8 bases align to TRBD2. This CDR3 spans 18 amino acids. V lost 1 base and J lost 5; bases outside the gene matches: 12. Per the germline V gene, CDR1 is LGHDT and CDR2 is YNNKEL (reference sequence). The CDR3 loop is CASSQARSGRARTGELFF. The CDR3 nucleotides are TGTGCCAGCAGCCAAGCCAGGAGCGGGAGAGCTAGGACCGGGGAGCTGTTTTTT.

The chain recombines TRBV7-2 with TRBJ2-2; 9 bases are a match to TRBD2. Germline trimming cut 4 bases from V and 4 bases from J; bases unmatched to any gene: 4. Looked up from germline, CDR1 is SGHTA and CDR2 is FQGNSA. This CDR3 has 15 amino acids. In DNA, the CDR3 is TGTGCCAGCAGCTCCATAGCGGGGGCCACCGGGGAGCTGTTTTTT. This gives the protein CASSSIAGATGELFF.

This chain links TRBV7-2 with TRBJ1-5; weak D call: TRBD1 (5 bases). The CDR3 is 14 amino acids. Trimming shortened V by 5 bases and J by 6 bases, and 14 bases separated the two germline ends. In germline, CDR1 is SGHTA, CDR2 FQGNSA. CDR3 nucleotides: TGTGCCAGCAGCCAAGGGGCCGTCCGTCAGCCCCAGCATTTT. Amino acid sequence: CASSQGAVRQPQHF. The variable domain in full, with the rest retrieved from reference TRBV7-2 and TRBJ1-5, is GAGVSQSPSNKVTEKGKDVELRCDPISGHTALYWYRQSLGQGLEFLIYFQGNSAPDKSGLPSDRFSAERTGGSVSTLTIQRTQQEDSAVYLCASSQGAVRQPQHFGDGTRLSIL.

This chain connects TRBV12-3 or TRBV12-4 to TRBJ1-4, with D possibly being TRBD1 (6 bases). Between the trimmed V and J ends, which lost 1 base and 13 bases, there was a span of 13 bases. The CDR3 extends over 13 amino acids. CDR3 nucleotide sequence: TGTGCCAGCAGTTTAGAGCCGGGACAAAGACTGTTTTTT. This encodes CASSLEPGQRLFF.

The gene calls are TRBV7-3 and TRBJ2-6; TRBD1 matches 7 bases. In germline, CDR1 is SGHTA, CDR2 FQGTGA. V shed 5 bases, J shed 1 base, and the junction held 5 bases outside the gene matches. The CDR3 has 16 residues. The CDR3 here is CASSPSTGSGANVLTF. The DNA for the CDR3 is TGTGCCAGCAGCCCCTCGACAGGGTCTGGGGCCAACGTCCTGACTTTC.

This clonotype was counted only a few times. CDR3 sequence (DNA): TGCAGCGTTGTCGGGATAACGGCTTTCTTT. Translating it yields CSVVGITAFF. The chain couples TRBV29-1 to TRBJ1-1; D not resolved. Looked up from germline, CDR1 is SQVTM and CDR2 is ANQGSEA. The V gene lost 4 bases and the J gene lost 11 bases, with 11 bases spanning the gap. The CDR3 sequence is 10 residues long.

This clonotype has more than one count but fewer than ten. The chain uses TRBV12-3 or TRBV12-4 and TRBJ2-7; no reliable D call. Trimming shortened V by 3 bases and J by 1 base, and 10 bases separated the two germline ends. There are 14 residues in the CDR3. In DNA, the CDR3 is TGTGCCAGCAGTTTCCGAATTGGGTCCTACGAGCAGTACTTC. Its translation: CASSFRIGSYEQYF.

This clonotype was seen ten or more times. This chain uses TRBV7-6 with TRBJ1-4; the D is unclear. V was cut by 0 bases and J by 7 bases, with 18 bases left in between. In germline, CDR1 is SGHVS, CDR2 FNYEAQ. The length of the CDR3 is 17 residues. The DNA of the CDR3 is TGTGCCAGCAGCTTAGCGCTAAGTTACACAAGCGGTGAAAAACTGTTTTTT. This codes for CASSLALSYTSGEKLFF.

This clonotype was seen repeatedly, ten times or more. The chain is built from TRBV10-3 and TRBJ2-3; 11 bases fit TRBD2. CDR3 length equals 14 residues. CDR1 and CDR2 from the germline V gene are ENHRY and SYGVKD. V trimming: 8 bases; J trimming: 4 bases; junction bases outside the gene matches: 5. CDR3 residues: CAIPSGRWPDTQYF. The CDR3 DNA reads TGTGCCATCCCTAGCGGGAGGTGGCCAGATACGCAGTATTTT.

This clonotype came up a few times. The J gene is TRBJ1-2, the V gene TRBV12-3 or TRBV12-4; D is uncertain. The CDR3 covers 11 residues. Trimming removed 5 bases at V and 8 bases at J, with 9 bases between. CDR3 sequence: CASSPFPGYTF. The CDR3, as DNA: TGTGCCAGCAGTCCCTTCCCCGGCTACACCTTC.

This clonotype was seen ten or more times. The chain joins TRBV14 to TRBJ2-2, with 8 bases fitting TRBD1. Germline CDR1 is SGHDN and CDR2 is FVKESK. V gave up 0 bases and J gave up 7 bases; unmatched junction bases: 7. This CDR3 has 16 amino acids. The CDR3 loop is CASSQEDRGVLGELFF. The CDR3 nucleotides read TGTGCCAGCAGCCAAGAAGACAGGGGAGTTCTCGGGGAGCTGTTTTTT.

This clonotype was observed a handful of times. The rearrangement links TRBV7-3 to TRBJ2-7; 9 bases are a match to TRBD1. CDR1 is SGHTA, CDR2 FQGTGA, per germline. The CDR3 length is 13 residues. Trimming cost V 3 bases and J 4 bases; bases outside gene matches: 1. The CDR3 DNA sequence: TGTGCCAGCAGCTTTGGGACAGGGTACGAGCAGTACTTC. Translation gives CASSFGTGYEQYF.